This is a list of T cell receptor beta chains from one sample in a study of T cells in Graves' hyperthyroidism and ophthalmopathy. TCRdb recomputed calls from the multiplex PCR reads with MiXCR, one row per CDR3 protein. The sample carries 610,000 or so distinct CDR3 sequences, around 42% recorded once. Sequencing used peripheral blood or thyroid tissue (not recorded which). Receptors originate from a woman between 18 and 29 years old with Graves' hyperthyroidism. Each CDR3 is given with its conserved first and last residue. Each record gives: D gene, J gene, V gene, clone size, CDR3 DNA, CDR3 protein. A D gene is named only where the DNA matches it firmly. Expanded clones are given a class, and other clones once, few, many or no size at all.

D: -
J: TRBJ2-3
V: TRBV7-2
size: -
DNA: TGCGCCAGCAGCCAGCAGTCCGCAGATACGCAGTATTTT
CDR3: CASSQQSADTQYF

D: TRBD1
J: TRBJ1-2
V: TRBV10-3
size: many
DNA: TGTGCCATCAAGGACAGGGGCGACCCCCATGGCTACACCTTC
CDR3: CAIKDRGDPHGYTF

D: TRBD2
J: TRBJ2-7
V: TRBV4-3
size: few
DNA: TGCGCCAGCAGACGCGAGCGGGAGAGCTCCTACGAGCAGTACTTC
CDR3: CASRRERESSYEQYF

D: TRBD1
J: TRBJ1-2
V: TRBV5-1
size: many
DNA: TGCGCCAGCAGCCCGGAGACAGGGCCTAACTATGGCTACACCTTC
CDR3: CASSPETGPNYGYTF

D: -
J: TRBJ1-5
V: TRBV10-3
size: -
DNA: TGTGCCATCAGTGAGGGGGGGGGTCAGCCCCAGCATTTT
CDR3: CAISEGGGQPQHF

D: TRBD2
J: TRBJ2-5
V: TRBV7-2
size: -
DNA: TGTGCCAGCAGCTTGCTTAGCGGGAGGAGCCAGTACTTC
CDR3: CASSLLSGRSQYF

D: TRBD2
J: TRBJ2-2
V: TRBV29-1
size: -
DNA: TGCAGCGTGAGGGAGCGGGAGGTCGCTACCGGGGAGCTGTTTTTT
CDR3: CSVREREVATGELFF

D: -
J: TRBJ2-5
V: TRBV7-9
size: many
DNA: TGTGCCAGCAGCTCGCCCGGAGCACCCCAAGAGACCCAGTACTTC
CDR3: CASSSPGAPQETQYF

D: -
J: TRBJ1-1
V: TRBV12-3/TRBV12-4
size: many
DNA: TGTGCCAGCAGTGTCAGGGAGAGGGCTGAAGCTTTCTTT
CDR3: CASSVRERAEAFF

D: TRBD1
J: TRBJ2-1
V: TRBV10-3
size: -
DNA: TGTGCCACGCAACAGGGGACCTCCTACAATGAGCAGTTCTTC
CDR3: CATQQGTSYNEQFF

D: -
J: TRBJ1-1
V: TRBV25-1
size: -
DNA: TGTGCCAGCATCGAGGGGTATATGAACACTGAAGCTTTCTTT
CDR3: CASIEGYMNTEAFF

D: TRBD2
J: TRBJ2-2
V: TRBV12-3/TRBV12-4
size: -
DNA: TGTGCCAGCAGCCTCGGACTAGTTAACACCGGGGAGCTGTTTTTT
CDR3: CASSLGLVNTGELFF

D: TRBD2
J: TRBJ2-1
V: TRBV9
size: few
DNA: TGTGCCAGCAGCAGTCTAGCGGGAGTCGGGAGTGAGCAGTTCTTC
CDR3: CASSSLAGVGSEQFF

D: TRBD1
J: TRBJ2-7
V: TRBV20-1
size: few
DNA: TGCAGTGCTAGAGTCCCGGGACAGGGGAACGAGCAGTACTTC
CDR3: CSARVPGQGNEQYF

D: -
J: TRBJ2-7
V: TRBV6-5
size: -
DNA: TGTGCCAGCATGGCTGGCGGGCCCTACGAGCGGTACTTC
CDR3: CASMAGGPYERYF

D: -
J: TRBJ2-5
V: TRBV6-1
size: many
DNA: TGTGCCAGCAGTGAATTCGGGGAGACCCAGTACTTC
CDR3: CASSEFGETQYF

D: TRBD1
J: TRBJ1-2
V: TRBV10-3
size: many
DNA: TGTGCCATCAGTGATATGGGACAGGAAAACTATGGCTACACCTTC
CDR3: CAISDMGQENYGYTF

D: -
J: TRBJ1-4
V: TRBV20-1
size: many
DNA: TGCAGTGCTAGAGAAGGGGCCGAGGAAAAACTGTTTTTT
CDR3: CSAREGAEEKLFF

D: -
J: TRBJ1-4
V: TRBV7-2
size: many
DNA: TGTGCCAGCAGCTTAGGGCTGGTGGATAATGAAAAACTGTTTTTT
CDR3: CASSLGLVDNEKLFF

D: -
J: TRBJ1-5
V: TRBV24-1
size: -
DNA: TGTGCCACCAGTGACCAGGACAGTAGCAATCAGCCCCAGCATTTT
CDR3: CATSDQDSSNQPQHF

D: TRBD1
J: TRBJ1-2
V: TRBV6-5
size: many
DNA: TGTGCCAGCAGTTCAGATCGACAGGGCTCCGCTAACTATGGCTACACCTTC
CDR3: CASSSDRQGSANYGYTF

D: TRBD1
J: TRBJ2-5
V: TRBV2
size: -
DNA: TGTGCCAGCAGCGTTCAGGGGGCCCTCGGGGAGACCCAGTACTTC
CDR3: CASSVQGALGETQYF

D: TRBD1
J: TRBJ1-4
V: TRBV7-9
size: many
DNA: TGTGCCAGCAGCTTGGGGACAGGGTATGAAAAACTGTTTTTT
CDR3: CASSLGTGYEKLFF

D: TRBD2
J: TRBJ2-7
V: TRBV6-5
size: -
DNA: TGTGCCAGCAGTTACTCATCAGCGGGGGAACTGCGGCAGTACTTC
CDR3: CASSYSSAGELRQYF

D: -
J: TRBJ1-1
V: TRBV20-1
size: -
DNA: TGCAGTGCTTTAGCGGGACACGCGAACACTGAAGCTTTCTTT
CDR3: CSALAGHANTEAFF

D: -
J: TRBJ1-4
V: TRBV2
size: many
DNA: TGTGCCAGCAGTGAACGGGGACGGAAACTGTTTTTT
CDR3: CASSERGRKLFF

D: TRBD1
J: TRBJ1-1
V: TRBV20-1
size: once
DNA: TGCAGTGCTAGAGATCTGGCAGGGGGTAACACTGAAGCTTTCTTT
CDR3: CSARDLAGGNTEAFF

D: TRBD1
J: TRBJ1-5
V: TRBV10-3
size: -
DNA: TGTGCCATCAGCGACACAGGGGCGTCTGGCAATCAGCCCCAGCATTTT
CDR3: CAISDTGASGNQPQHF

D: -
J: TRBJ1-4
V: TRBV10-3
size: -
DNA: TGTGCCATCAGTGAGAAACTGTTTTTT
CDR3: CAISEKLFF

D: -
J: TRBJ1-2
V: TRBV27
size: many
DNA: TGTGCCAGCAGTTTATTTGGGCAGGCTGGCTACACCTTC
CDR3: CASSLFGQAGYTF

D: -
J: TRBJ1-1
V: TRBV25-1
size: many
DNA: TGTGCCAGCAGTTACCGGGACGGGAACACTGAAGCTTTCTTT
CDR3: CASSYRDGNTEAFF

D: TRBD2
J: TRBJ2-7
V: TRBV20-1
size: -
DNA: TGCAGTGCTAGACACGGACTAGCGGGGCACGAGCAGTACTTC
CDR3: CSARHGLAGHEQYF

D: -
J: TRBJ2-5
V: TRBV20-1
size: many
DNA: TGCAGTGCTAGAGATAGTGGAGAGGGGAGTCGAGAGACCCAGTACTTC
CDR3: CSARDSGEGSRETQYF

D: TRBD2
J: TRBJ2-2
V: TRBV2
size: -
DNA: TGTGCCATCCTAGCGGGAGGGCCTAACGGGGAGCTGTTTTTT
CDR3: CAILAGGPNGELFF

D: -
J: TRBJ2-5
V: TRBV15
size: -
DNA: TGTGCCACCAGTACCGGGACGGCGCGAGAGACCCAGTACTTC
CDR3: CATSTGTARETQYF

D: -
J: TRBJ1-2
V: TRBV12-3/TRBV12-4
size: -
DNA: TGTGCCAGCAGTTCGGAGACAGAGAACTATGGCTACACCTTC
CDR3: CASSSETENYGYTF